The present entry profiles one TCR beta chain with its context. The clone's antigen remains unknown. Base quality data are lacking; no much larger clone is found one base away. The CDR3 regions of human TCRbeta chains were subjected to immunosequencing. Concerning the study's data processing: TCRs in the repertoires were compared against a reference library of SARS-CoV-2-specific TCRs that had been generated with the MIRA antigen-specificity platform. Breadth was defined as the fraction of unique TCRs that were SARS-CoV-2-associated, and depth was defined as the fraction of total T cells that were SARS-CoV-2-associated. Using the MIRA data, each spike-specific TCR was mapped to the spike region that the TCR reacts to and placed in a CD4 or CD8 class. Log10-transformed breadth and depth values were compared by one-way ANOVA with Sidak's multiple comparisons tests. TCRdb retrieved this table from immuneACCESS and kept in-frame rearrangements only. Not all clones are present; in checked studies, unresolved V genes account for under half, and no reason is known for the remainder. The V and J calls and clone size come from that table; D and trimming were worked out from the DNA. A total of 150,000 or so clones appear in this sample, under 95% of them only once. The ten biggest clones cover 4.4% of the sample.

What this sample's time point label stands for: baseline before first vaccination. Samples from vaccinated people were obtained from the UK trials COV001 and COV002, which included a single-blind randomized controlled phase 2/3 trial of AZD1222 (ChAdOx1 nCoV-19) in healthy adults. For TCRbeta chain sequencing, PBMC samples were collected from trial participants at day 0 and at day 28 after the second dose. This sample is part of a study of T cell responses to AZD1222 COVID-19 vaccine (dated by TCRdb to the early 2020s). Regarding the complete study: AZD1222 recipients given second doses at about 4 weeks or at about 12 weeks were pooled, since spike-specific TCR depth and breadth were not found to differ between the two schedules. A total of 230 to 250 trial participants underwent TCR sequencing, of whom 207 received two doses of AZD1222 and about 25 received two doses of the MenACWY control vaccine. Enrollment into the trials was organized by age into subgroups of 18-55, 56-69 and 70-plus years, and those subgroups contained about 160, 30 and 59 TCR-sequenced participants, respectively.

General findings and caveats noted by the study authors: Participants were mostly white British, with more females than males. The authors suggested clonal diversity may have been underestimated. The 56-69-year group was small, and its depth increase did not reach significance, likely because of low power. Vaccine-associated CD4 TCRs spanned the whole spike protein, with dominant responses in regions 160-218 and 743-854. Because no samples from the day 14 peak response were available, repertoires could be characterized only after the peak T cell response. After two AZD1222 doses, both the breadth and the depth of spike-specific TCRs were significantly higher than at day 0 and than in MenACWY recipients. Conclusions about previously exposed vaccinees are limited, since just 6 or 7 AZD1222 recipients were seropositive for SARS-CoV-2 at baseline. Nearly half of unique spike-specific TCRs reportedly recognized epitopes outside regions mutated in the B.1.351 and B.1.1.7 variants.

Taken from the germline V gene (reference sequence), the CDR1 and CDR2 loops are GTSNPN and SVGIG. The CDR3 holds 13 amino acids from the cysteine to the phenylalanine. Only CDR3 DNA remains: 39 bases, in frame from the first base. V drops 3 bases and J drops 5 bases, leaving 11 bases in between. The sequence was obtained from an adult in good health. The sequence joins TRBV30 to TRBJ1-5, with TRBD1 as a weak D call on 6 bases. The sequenced sample was peripheral blood, obtained on day 0 of AZD1222 vaccination. At the DNA level, the sequence is TGTGCCTGGAGGGGGGGGCAAGATCAGCCCCAGCATTTT. Its protein product is CAWRGGQDQPQHF.